This T cell receptor beta chain was identified during a study of beta chain features in type 1 diabetes. Whole-study results and caveats: Type 1 diabetes patients had TCRB CDR3s that were shorter (moderately but significantly so) in all four CD4+ subsets.

Purity exceeded 95% in all sorted populations. The germline V gene encodes CDR1 MDHEN and CDR2 SYDVKM. This CDR3 spans 15 amino acids. The trim removed 5 bases at V and 0 bases at J, leaving 7 bases unmatched. This clone was picked up a small number of times. Antigen: not known. Of the isolated RNA, all was reverse transcribed, and so the sequenced material was expressed TCRB transcripts. Assay used: immunoSEQ multiplex PCR; TCRdb lists only in-frame clones, some missing. Of around 710,000 clones in the sample, around 12% are singletons; the top ten hold roughly 0.12%. The sequenced material came from naive CD4+ T cells from blood. This chain joins TRBV28 and TRBJ2-7; 7 bases are shared with TRBD1. This TCR was sampled from a man aged 25-45 years with type 1 diabetes. The CDR3 reads CASSAPDRVSYEQYF. CDR3 nucleotides: TGTGCCAGCAGTGCCCCCGACAGGGTCTCCTACGAGCAGTACTTC.